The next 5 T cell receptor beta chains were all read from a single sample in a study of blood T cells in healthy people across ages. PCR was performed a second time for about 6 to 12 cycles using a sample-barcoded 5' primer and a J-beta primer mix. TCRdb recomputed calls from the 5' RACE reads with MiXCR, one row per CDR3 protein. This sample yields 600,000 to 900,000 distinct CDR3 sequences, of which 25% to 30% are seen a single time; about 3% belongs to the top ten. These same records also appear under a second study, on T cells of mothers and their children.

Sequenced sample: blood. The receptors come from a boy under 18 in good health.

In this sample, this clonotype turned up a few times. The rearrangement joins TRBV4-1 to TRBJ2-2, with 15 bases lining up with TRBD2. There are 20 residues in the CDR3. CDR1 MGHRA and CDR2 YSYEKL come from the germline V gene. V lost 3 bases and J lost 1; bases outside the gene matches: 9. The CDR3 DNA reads TGCGCCAGCAGCCATCTCAGGACTAGCGGGGGGGCCGGGAACACCGGGGAGCTGTTTTTT. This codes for CASSHLRTSGGAGNTGELFF.

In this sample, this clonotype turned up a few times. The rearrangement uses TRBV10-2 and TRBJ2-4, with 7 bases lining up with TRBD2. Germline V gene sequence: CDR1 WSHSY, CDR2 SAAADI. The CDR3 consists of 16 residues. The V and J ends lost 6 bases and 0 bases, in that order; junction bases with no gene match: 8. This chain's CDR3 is CASSPGGEGAKNIQYF. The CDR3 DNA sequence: TGCGCCAGCAGCCCCGGAGGGGAGGGAGCCAAAAACATTCAGTACTTC.

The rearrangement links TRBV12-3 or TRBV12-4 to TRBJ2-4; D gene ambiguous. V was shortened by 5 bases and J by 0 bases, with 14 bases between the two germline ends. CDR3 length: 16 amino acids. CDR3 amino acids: CASSRRPGLAKNIQYF. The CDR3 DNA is TGTGCCAGCAGTCGTCGGCCAGGCCTAGCCAAAAACATTCAGTACTTC.

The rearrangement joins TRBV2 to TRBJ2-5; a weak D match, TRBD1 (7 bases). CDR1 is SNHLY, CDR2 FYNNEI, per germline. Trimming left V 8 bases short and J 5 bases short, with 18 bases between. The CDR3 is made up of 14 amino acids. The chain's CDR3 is CASGRRGAGETQYF. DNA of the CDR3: TGTGCCAGCGGTCGCAGGGGGGCAGGGGAGACCCAGTACTTC.

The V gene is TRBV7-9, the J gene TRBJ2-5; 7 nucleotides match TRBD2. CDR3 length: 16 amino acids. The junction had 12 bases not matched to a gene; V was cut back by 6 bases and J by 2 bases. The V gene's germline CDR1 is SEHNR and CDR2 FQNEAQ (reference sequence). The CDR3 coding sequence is TGTGCCAGCAGTCTCTGGGAGGGGCTTTCACAAGAGACCCAGTACTTC. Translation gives CASSLWEGLSQETQYF.